What follows are 17 T cell receptor beta chains derived from one specimen sequenced in a study of CD8+CD57+ T cells in acquired aplastic anemia. Selection for sequencing was limited to patients who had shown CD8+CD57+ cell expansion by flow cytometry. According to the study, genomic DNA was the template for TCR beta VDJ and CDR3 profiling. TCRdb re-analysed the reads in MiXCR, keeping a single row per CDR3 protein. The sample has 200,000 or so distinct CDR3 sequences, around 47% seen once. The sample taken for sequencing was sorted CD4+, CD8+, or CD8+CD57+ T cells (not recorded which) from PBMCs. The source is a human donor with aplastic anemia.

This clonotype was seen a handful of times. The chain joins TRBV7-9 to TRBJ2-2; D is undetermined. This CDR3 contains 12 residues. Germline V gene sequence: CDR1 SEHNR, CDR2 FQNEAQ (reference sequence). V was trimmed by 2 bases and J by 7 bases, leaving 5 bases between them. The CDR3 loop reads CASSLFDGELFF. The CDR3 nucleotides read TGTGCCAGCAGCTTATTCGACGGGGAGCTGTTTTTT.

The V and J genes are TRBV10-2 and TRBJ2-1; D gene uncertain. The germline gives CDR1 WSHSY, CDR2 SAAADI. V was clipped by 0 bases and J by 10 bases, with 13 bases between them. The CDR3 covers 14 residues. CDR3 amino acids: CASSESWGPYEQFF. CDR3 sequence (DNA): TGCGCCAGCAGTGAGTCCTGGGGTCCCTACGAGCAGTTCTTC.

The rearrangement joins TRBV5-1 to TRBJ1-4, with a tentative D call TRBD1 (5 bases). Germline V lookup: CDR1 SGHRS, CDR2 YFSETQ. The V gene lost 6 bases and the J gene lost 8 bases, with 14 bases spanning the gap. The CDR3 extends over 13 amino acids. CDR3 sequence reads: CASMAGRGEKLFF. CDR3 sequence (DNA): TGCGCCAGCATGGCGGGGCGAGGCGAAAAACTGTTTTTT.

The rearrangement joins TRBV6-1 to TRBJ2-1; D remains ambiguous. The CDR3 length is 13 residues. CDR1 is MNHNS and CDR2 is SASEGT in the germline V gene. V shed 7 bases and J shed 5 bases, with 12 bases lying between them. CDR3 loop: CASTERKNNEQFF. The CDR3 region has the DNA TGTGCCAGCACCGAACGGAAAAACAATGAGCAGTTCTTC.

This clonotype was picked up a small number of times. The chain joins TRBV15 to TRBJ2-7, with no clear D. The CDR3 has 13 amino acids. Deletions cut 3 bases from V and 2 bases from J, with 8 bases between. Germline V gives CDR1 LNHNV, CDR2 YYDKDF (reference sequence). CDR3 loop: CATSRDLAYEQYF. The CDR3 nucleotides read TGTGCCACCAGCAGGGATCTCGCCTACGAGCAGTACTTC.

This clonotype was detected only once. The chain couples TRBV7-9 to TRBJ1-2; a possible D gene is TRBD1 (6 bases). Germline V gene data show CDR1 as SEHNR and CDR2 as FQNEAQ (reference sequence). The CDR3 runs 14 residues. The V end was cut by 5 bases, the J end by 4 bases, with 14 bases between. The CDR3 loop reads CASSPQGEGYGYTF. The CDR3 region has the DNA TGTGCCAGCAGCCCACAGGGTGAGGGCTATGGCTACACCTTC. Complete variable domain (other parts from reference TRBV7-9 and TRBJ1-2): DTGVSQNPRHKITKRGQNVTFRCDPISEHNRLYWYRQTLGQGPEFLTYFQNEAQLEKSRLLSDRFSAERPKGSFSTLEIQRTEQGDSAMYLCASSPQGEGYGYTFGSGTRLTVV.

The V gene is TRBV25-1, the J gene TRBJ1-6; D is perhaps TRBD1 (5 bases). The germline V gene has CDR1 MGHDK and CDR2 SYGVNS. V dropped 3 bases and J dropped 7 bases, with 7 bases sitting between them. The CDR3 is 13 amino acids. The CDR3 DNA follows: TGTGCCAGCAGTGACGGGGCCAATTCACCCCTCCACTTT. This sequence encodes CASSDGANSPLHF.

The V call is TRBV24-1, the J call TRBJ2-7; maybe TRBD2 (7 bases). Germline V CDR1 and CDR2: KGHDR, SFDVKD. The CDR3 spans 13 residues. The V end was cut by 6 bases, the J end by 6 bases, with 14 bases between. The CDR3 DNA follows: TGTGCCACCAGTCCGCGGGGGCTTGGCGAGCAGTACTTC. This translates into CATSPRGLGEQYF.

The chain is built from TRBV10-3 and TRBJ2-1; a possible D gene is TRBD1 (6 bases). The CDR3 sequence is 11 residues long. The V gene lost 8 bases and the J gene lost 7 bases, with 9 bases spanning the gap. Germline CDR1 is ENHRY and CDR2 is SYGVKD. Written as DNA, the CDR3 is TGTGCCATCGCAAGGGGGAATGAGCAGTTCTTC. It encodes CAIARGNEQFF.

The chain is built from TRBV7-2 and TRBJ2-1, with 12 positions matching TRBD2. The CDR3 extends over 15 amino acids. The ends lost 5 bases at V and 3 bases at J; junction bases unmatched: 2. CDR1 SGHTA and CDR2 FQGNSA come from the germline V gene. The CDR3 DNA reads as TGTGCCAGCAGCCGGACTAGCGGGGACTACAATGAGCAGTTCTTC. Its protein product is CASSRTSGDYNEQFF.

The rearrangement links TRBV19 to TRBJ2-7; 7 nucleotides match TRBD1. The germline gives CDR1 LNHDA, CDR2 SQIVND (reference sequence). The CDR3 consists of 14 residues. J gave up 3 bases and V 3 bases, and 5 bases lay outside the gene matches. The chain's CDR3 is CASSIRDRRYEQYF. CDR3 nucleotide sequence: TGTGCCAGTAGTATCCGGGACAGACGCTACGAGCAGTACTTC.

The table lists this clonotype with many counts. The chain employs TRBV20-1 and TRBJ2-7; 8 bases match TRBD1. The CDR3 runs 11 residues. Germline loops: CDR1 DFQATT, CDR2 SNEGSKA (reference sequence). Trimming cost V 4 bases and J 5 bases; bases outside gene matches: 1. In DNA form, the CDR3 reads TGCAGTGCTAACAGGGGGGACGAGCAGTACTTC. Translating gives CSANRGDEQYF.

This chain connects TRBV7-9 to TRBJ2-5; D gene uncertain. The V and J ends lost 5 bases and 4 bases respectively, with 11 bases between them. CDR3 size: 13 residues. Germline CDR1 SEHNR, CDR2 FQNEAQ (reference sequence). CDR3 nucleotides: TGTGCCAGCAGCCCCCCGCGGCGAGAGACCCAGTACTTC. Amino acid sequence: CASSPPRRETQYF.

This clonotype appeared many times. The chain has TRBV24-1 and TRBJ2-1; tentatively, D is TRBD1 (5 bases). Germline V gene data show CDR1 as KGHDR and CDR2 as SFDVKD. The CDR3 runs 17 residues. V lost 1 base to trimming and J lost 0 bases, with 12 bases between them. CDR3 sequence reads: CATSDFKQAFSYNEQFF. The CDR3 bases are TGTGCCACCAGTGATTTCAAACAGGCGTTCTCCTACAATGAGCAGTTCTTC.

Comment on this clonotype: The conserved phenylalanine or tryptophan normally closing the CDR3 is absent here, so this likely arose from a read error. The chain is built from TRBV20-1 and TRBJ1-6; no reliable D call. Germline-derived CDR1 and CDR2 are DFQATT and SNEGSKA (reference sequence). The CDR3 loop spans 14 amino acids. The CDR3 loop reads CSASNPLDFSPLHL. CDR3 in DNA: TGCAGTGCTAGTAACCCGCTGGACTTTTCACCTCTCCACCTT.

This clonotype came up a few times. CDR3 residues: CASSIRAGRTDTQYF. The CDR3 DNA sequence: TGTGCCAGTAGTATAAGAGCGGGACGCACAGATACGCAGTATTTT. J is TRBJ2-3 and V is TRBV19; 7 nucleotides agree with TRBD2. The CDR3 loop spans 15 amino acids. After removal of 2 bases from V and 1 base from J, the junction contained 3 bases not matched to a gene. The germline CDR1 and CDR2 sequences are LNHDA and SQIVND (reference sequence).

The chain uses TRBV5-4 and TRBJ1-2; the match to TRBD1 covers 7 bases. Losses at the gene ends were 4 bases for V and 13 bases for J; bases not matched to a gene: 7. The CDR3 is 11 amino acids. Germline V gives CDR1 SGHNT, CDR2 YYREEE (reference sequence). The CDR3 coding sequence is TGTGCCAGCAGCCTAACAGGGGTCAGCACCTTC. It translates to CASSLTGVSTF.